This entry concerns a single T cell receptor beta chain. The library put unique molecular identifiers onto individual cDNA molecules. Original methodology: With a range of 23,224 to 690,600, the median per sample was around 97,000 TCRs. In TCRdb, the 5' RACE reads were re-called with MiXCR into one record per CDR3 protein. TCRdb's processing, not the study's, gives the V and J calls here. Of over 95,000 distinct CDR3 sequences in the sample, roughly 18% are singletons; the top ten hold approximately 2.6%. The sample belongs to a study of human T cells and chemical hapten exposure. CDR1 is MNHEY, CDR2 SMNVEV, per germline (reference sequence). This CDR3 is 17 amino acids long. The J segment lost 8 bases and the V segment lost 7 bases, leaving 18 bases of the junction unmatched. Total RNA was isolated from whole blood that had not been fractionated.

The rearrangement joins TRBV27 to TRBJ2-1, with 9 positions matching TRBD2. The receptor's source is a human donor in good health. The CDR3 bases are TGTGCCAGCACCCCAGACTCGCCAGGGACTAGCTTCGATGAGCAGTTCTTC. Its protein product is CASTPDSPGTSFDEQFF.